What follows describes a single TCR beta chain. The antigen is undetermined. This sample was taken from a study of OX40 agonist ivuxolimab in advanced cancers. Study-level points and caveats: More expanded clones were found, on average, in CD8+ than in CD4+ T cells.

The protocol was immunoSEQ multiplex PCR, while the TCRdb copy is restricted to in-frame clones and leaves out a portion. The repertoire holds over 20,000 clones, with approximately 79% as singletons. This CDR3 is built from 10 residues. V dropped 4 bases and J dropped 10 bases, with 6 bases sitting between them. Germline CDR1 reads SGHTS; CDR2 reads YDEGEE. The chain has TRBV5-8 and TRBJ2-1; D ambiguous. This receptor was identified in an adult with an advanced solid tumor such as melanoma, head and neck, liver or kidney cancer. The source material was CD4+ or CD8+ T cells sorted from blood, sampled in a trial of the OX40 agonist ivuxolimab. As DNA, the CDR3 is TGTGCCAGCAGCCTTATAGAGCAGTTCTTC. Amino acid sequence: CASSLIEQFF.